The clone carrying this T cell receptor beta chain was seen ten or more times. V was trimmed by 6 bases and J by 2 bases, leaving 13 bases between them. CDR3 length: 15 amino acids. TCRdb called the 5' RACE reads again in MiXCR, with one record for every CDR3 protein. The repertoire consists of hundreds of thousands of distinct CDR3 sequences, with 8.6% occurring once and the leading ten covering more than 0.75%. Everyone who donated was a healthy Caucasian. The data were obtained in a study of identical twins. This sample also appeared in a second study, on yellow fever vaccine responses in identical twins.

Material for sequencing was PBMCs. The receptor comes from a woman aged 18 to 35 in good health. The rearrangement links TRBV12-3 or TRBV12-4 to TRBJ2-2; D tentatively reads TRBD1 or TRBD2 (5 bases each). Here the CDR3 DNA reads TGTGCCAGCAGCCGGGACCTACGAAACACCGGGGAGCTGTTTTTT. Translated: CASSRDLRNTGELFF.